The 26 T cell receptor beta chains below come from one sample, sequenced in a study of identical twins. TCRdb passed the 5' RACE reads through MiXCR, listing each CDR3 protein once. The sample yields 350,000 to 400,000 distinct CDR3 sequences, 9% to 10% seen once. The material sequenced was naive T cells sorted from blood. The origin of the receptors is a woman in her forties or fifties in good health.

This clonotype was seen only a few times. V usage is TRBV3-1 and J usage is TRBJ1-4; a possible D gene is TRBD1 (5 bases). The V gene lost 5 bases and the J gene lost 2 bases, with 12 bases spanning the gap. Germline loops: CDR1 LGHDT, CDR2 YNNKEL (reference sequence). The CDR3 has 15 amino acids. The CDR3 coding sequence is TGTGCCAGCAGCGAGAGGGGAGCGACTAATGAAAAACTGTTTTTT. It translates to CASSERGATNEKLFF.

The chain joins TRBV20-1 to TRBJ2-1, with D perhaps matching TRBD2 (6 bases). V lost 1 base to trimming and J lost 10 bases, with 8 bases between them. Per the germline V gene, CDR1 is DFQATT and CDR2 is SNEGSKA (reference sequence). This CDR3 contains 11 residues. The CDR3 sequence is CSARALAEQFF. DNA of the CDR3: TGCAGTGCTAGAGCGCTAGCGGAGCAGTTCTTC.

This chain joins TRBV20-1 and TRBJ2-7, with a weak D call TRBD2 (5 bases). Per germline, CDR1 DFQATT and CDR2 SNEGSKA (reference sequence). This CDR3 spans 14 amino acids. V lost 6 bases, J lost 1 base, and 16 bases lay in between. CDR3 bases: TGCAGTGCCGAGCGACGGGGTCGATCCTACGAGCAGTACTTC. Residues: CSAERRGRSYEQYF.

The table lists this clonotype with many counts. CDR3 in DNA: TGTGCCAGCAGTTATGTCCGGGCTTTCTTT. This translates into CASSYVRAFF. The chain carries TRBV27 and TRBJ1-1; no firm D call. Germline V lookup: CDR1 MNHEY, CDR2 SMNVEV (reference sequence). The ends were cut back, 4 bases at V and 11 bases at J, with 8 bases in the middle. The CDR3 runs to 10 residues.

This clonotype appeared a few times. The chain couples TRBV5-1 to TRBJ2-3; no clear D gene. V was shortened by 6 bases and J by 2 bases, with 13 bases between the two germline ends. This CDR3 comprises 14 residues. Germline CDR1 SGHRS, CDR2 YFSETQ. The CDR3 loop is CASNTGYPTDTQYF. In nucleotides, the CDR3 is TGCGCCAGCAATACTGGGTACCCCACAGATACGCAGTATTTT.

Ten or more counts support this clonotype. The chain carries TRBV27 and TRBJ2-7; TRBD1 is a possible D gene (5 bases). The CDR3 spans 12 residues. Germline CDR1 is MNHEY and CDR2 is SMNVEV (reference sequence). The ends were cut back, 6 bases at V and 5 bases at J, with 11 bases in the middle. The CDR3 reads CASSPQGNEQYF. The CDR3 nucleotides are TGTGCCAGCAGCCCGCAGGGCAACGAGCAGTACTTC.

This clonotype occurred a few times. This sequence joins TRBV4-1 and TRBJ2-6; weak D call: TRBD2 (5 bases). CDR1 MGHRA and CDR2 YSYEKL come from the germline V gene. Trimming removed 7 bases at V and 11 bases at J, with 21 bases between. The CDR3 contains 15 residues. The CDR3 nucleotides read TGCGCCAGCACCATATCTCCGGGATTAGGACACGTCCTGACTTTC. Its translation: CASTISPGLGHVLTF.

This clonotype was seen a handful of times. The chain carries TRBV2 and TRBJ2-6; 7 positions match TRBD1. Germline CDR1 and CDR2: SNHLY and FYNNEI. The CDR3 runs 12 residues. CDR3 protein: CGGGAGANVLTF. The DNA for the CDR3 is TGTGGAGGGGGCGCTGGGGCCAACGTCCTGACTTTC.

The V call is TRBV27, the J call TRBJ1-2; tentatively, D is TRBD1 (6 bases). V gave up 7 bases and J gave up 3 bases, with 12 bases separating them. Germline V gives CDR1 MNHEY, CDR2 SMNVEV (reference sequence). This CDR3 spans 13 amino acids. CDR3 protein: CASKMGGDYGYTF. The DNA of the CDR3 is TGTGCCAGCAAGATGGGGGGCGACTATGGCTACACCTTC.

This chain uses TRBV29-1 with TRBJ2-5; 8 bases are shared with TRBD2. This CDR3 comprises 13 residues. Germline assignment: CDR1 SQVTM and CDR2 ANQGSEA. The V gene end was trimmed by 5 bases and the J gene end by 5 bases; junction bases not matched to a gene: 7. The CDR3: CSVIRTGGETQYF. In DNA form, the CDR3 reads TGCAGCGTTATCAGAACGGGAGGGGAGACCCAGTACTTC.

The chain combines TRBV20-1 with TRBJ1-1; 7 positions match TRBD1. The CDR3 consists of 13 residues. Germline assignment: CDR1 DFQATT and CDR2 SNEGSKA (reference sequence). V was clipped by 3 bases and J by 4 bases; unmatched bases: 5. This CDR3 is CSARTGNPTEAFF. The CDR3 DNA sequence: TGCAGTGCTAGGACAGGGAATCCCACTGAAGCTTTCTTT.

This clonotype was picked up a small number of times. This rearrangement joins TRBV11-2 to TRBJ2-1; D not certain. V lost 10 bases and J lost 9, with 10 bases in between. CDR1 and CDR2 (germline): SGHAT, FQNNGV. The CDR3 runs 10 residues. CDR3 DNA sequence: TGTGCCATCGCCTCCGCTGAGCAGTTCTTC. Its protein is CAIASAEQFF.

This clonotype was seen a handful of times. V gene TRBV9 combines with J gene TRBJ1-2; D is unclear. The CDR3 totals 14 residues. The ends were cut back, 0 bases at V and 1 base at J, with 7 bases in the middle. The germline V gene has CDR1 SGDLS and CDR2 YYNGEE. CDR3 amino acids: CASSVAMVNYGYTF. DNA of the CDR3: TGTGCCAGCAGCGTAGCGATGGTTAACTATGGCTACACCTTC.

The sample holds many counts of this clonotype. V gene TRBV12-3 or TRBV12-4 combines with J gene TRBJ2-3, with D uncertain. This CDR3 spans 14 amino acids. The V gene lost 2 bases and the J gene lost 6 bases, with 12 bases spanning the gap. The CDR3 loop reads CASSLYRRADTQYF. CDR3 DNA sequence: TGTGCCAGCAGTTTATATCGTAGGGCCGATACGCAGTATTTT.

This clonotype was observed a handful of times. This chain uses TRBV7-9 with TRBJ2-3; either TRBD1 or TRBD2 may supply D (5 bases each). CDR1 and CDR2 (germline): SEHNR, FQNEAQ (reference sequence). The V end lost 1 base, the J end lost 1 base, and 9 bases lay between the germline ends. This CDR3 is built from 15 residues. The DNA of the CDR3 is TGTGCCAGCAGCTTAGGAGGGGTCGGCACAGATACGCAGTATTTT. As protein: CASSLGGVGTDTQYF.

The sample holds a few counts of this clonotype. The chain is built from TRBV29-1 and TRBJ1-2; a possible D gene is TRBD1 (6 bases). The length of the CDR3 is 13 residues. The V and J ends lost 5 bases and 1 base respectively, with 11 bases between them. Germline V gene sequence: CDR1 SQVTM, CDR2 ANQGSEA. CDR3 nucleotides: TGCAGCGTTAGACAGGTCCTTAACTATGGCTACACCTTC. The encoded protein is CSVRQVLNYGYTF.

This clonotype has just a few counts. V is TRBV10-3 and J is TRBJ2-5; TRBD1 agrees at 7 bases. Germline CDR1 is ENHRY and CDR2 is SYGVKD. V was clipped by 4 bases and J by 1 base; unmatched bases: 6. The CDR3 sequence is 15 residues long. The CDR3 protein is CAISAHRDSQETQYF. The CDR3 region has the DNA TGTGCCATCAGTGCACACCGGGACAGCCAAGAGACCCAGTACTTC.

This clonotype was picked up a small number of times. The V call is TRBV5-5, the J call TRBJ1-2, with TRBD1 as a possible D gene (5 bases). Germline V gives CDR1 SGHKS, CDR2 YYEKEE (reference sequence). V was trimmed by 4 bases and J by 2 bases, leaving 15 bases between them. This CDR3 comprises 15 residues. This CDR3 is CASSTVGSGNYGYTF. The DNA of the CDR3 is TGTGCCAGCAGCACAGTGGGGTCAGGGAACTATGGCTACACCTTC.

This clonotype has a count of ten or more. The rearrangement links TRBV11-2 to TRBJ1-2, with 7 positions matching TRBD1. Germline-derived CDR1 and CDR2 are SGHAT and FQNNGV. The CDR3 runs 13 residues. J was trimmed by 8 bases and V by 3 bases; bases with no gene match: 6. The CDR3 region has the DNA TGTGCCAGCAGCTTGGGGTACAGGGGCGGCTACACCTTC. This sequence encodes CASSLGYRGGYTF. The full variable domain, its missing parts supplied by reference TRBV11-2 and TRBJ1-2, is EAGVAQSPRYKIIEKRQSVAFWCNPISGHATLYWYQQILGQGPKLLIQFQNNGVVDDSQLPKDRFSAERLKGVDSTLKIQPAKLEDSAVYLCASSLGYRGGYTFGSGTRLTVV.

The chain combines TRBV6-2 or TRBV6-3 with TRBJ2-7, with 8 bases lining up with TRBD2. J gave up 5 bases and V 5 bases, and 11 bases lay outside the gene matches. Germline CDR1 is MNHEY and CDR2 is SVGEGT. The CDR3 extends over 15 amino acids. The DNA of the CDR3 is TGTGCCAGCAGTGCGGCCGGCGGGAGGCGTAACGAGCAGTACTTC. It yields the protein CASSAAGGRRNEQYF.

At least ten counts were recorded for this clonotype. The chain employs TRBV29-1 and TRBJ2-1; a possible D gene is TRBD2 (6 bases). Per germline, CDR1 SQVTM and CDR2 ANQGSEA. The CDR3 totals 14 residues. Between the trimmed V and J ends, which lost 6 bases and 6 bases, there was a span of 18 bases. The CDR3 spells CSVGGAGKFNEQFF. CDR3 in DNA: TGCAGCGTGGGCGGGGCAGGGAAATTCAATGAGCAGTTCTTC.

V usage is TRBV29-1 and J usage is TRBJ2-3, with a weak D call TRBD2 (5 bases). Germline CDR1 SQVTM, CDR2 ANQGSEA. The CDR3 is 12 amino acids. V shed 3 bases and J shed 9 bases, with 13 bases lying between them. CDR3 protein: CSVEVLTGTQYF. CDR3 nucleotides: TGCAGCGTTGAGGTCCTCACGGGGACGCAGTATTTT.

This clonotype turned up a few times. This chain joins TRBV7-9 and TRBJ2-1; weak D call: TRBD1 (6 bases). Trimming left V 4 bases short and J 6 bases short, with 16 bases between. CDR1 is SEHNR, CDR2 FQNEAQ, per germline (reference sequence). The CDR3 loop spans 15 amino acids. For the CDR3, the DNA is TGTGCCAGCAGCTCCCGACAGGCACCAGGCAATGAGCAGTTCTTC. Translated: CASSSRQAPGNEQFF.

This clonotype was recorded a few times. The chain carries TRBV24-1 and TRBJ2-3; D uncertain. The germline gives CDR1 KGHDR, CDR2 SFDVKD. The CDR3 length is 11 residues. V was trimmed by 5 bases and J by 2 bases, leaving 1 base between them. This CDR3 reads CATSVTDTQYF. The DNA of the CDR3 is TGTGCCACCAGTGTCACAGATACGCAGTATTTT.

This clonotype was recorded at least ten times. The V gene is TRBV5-6, the J gene TRBJ2-3; the D gene is possibly TRBD2 (6 bases). The CDR3 runs to 15 residues. CDR1 and CDR2 from the germline V gene are SGHDT and YYEEEE. The V gene lost 2 bases and the J gene lost 1 base, with 11 bases spanning the gap. The CDR3 DNA sequence: TGTGCCAGCAGCTTAGGGCGGGACCGCACAGATACGCAGTATTTT. Protein sequence: CASSLGRDRTDTQYF. The entire variable domain, with the rest obtained from reference TRBV5-6 and TRBJ2-3, is as follows: DAGVTQSPTHLIKTRGQQVTLRCSPKSGHDTVSWYQQALGQGPQFIFQYYEEEERQRGNFPDRFSGHQFPNYSSELNVNALLLGDSALYLCASSLGRDRTDTQYFGPGTRLTVL.

The chain couples TRBV14 to TRBJ2-1; a possible D gene is TRBD1 (5 bases). Germline CDR1 SGHDN, CDR2 FVKESK. Trimming pared 5 bases from V and 4 bases from J, leaving 12 bases between. The CDR3 has 14 residues. CDR3 region: CASSSRGLYNEQFF. The CDR3 DNA sequence: TGTGCCAGCAGCTCAAGGGGATTATACAATGAGCAGTTCTTC. Together with reference TRBV14 and TRBJ2-1, the CDR3 gives the full variable domain: EAGVTQFPSHSVIEKGQTVTLRCDPISGHDNLYWYRRVMGKEIKFLLHFVKESKQDESGMPNNRFLAERTGGTYSTLKVQPAELEDSGVYFCASSSRGLYNEQFFGPGTRLTVL.